This is a list of T cell receptor beta chains from one sample in a study of blood T cell repertoires in COVID-19. Assay used: immunoSEQ multiplex PCR; TCRdb lists only in-frame clones, some missing. The sample consists of around 380,000 clones, about 90% of them appearing once. Sequenced sample: PBMCs or T cells enriched from blood (not recorded which). These receptors were obtained from a young man who had recovered from COVID-19. Both conserved end residues are trimmed from each CDR3. Each record gives: V gene, CDR3 protein.

v_call: TRBV5-1; cdr3_aa: ASSEGAPGSAEAF
v_call: TRBV29-1; cdr3_aa: SVLVLDRLSYEQY
v_call: TRBV14; cdr3_aa: ASSQGTGTPYYEQY
v_call: TRBV5-6; cdr3_aa: ASSLGTGGYSNQPQH
v_call: TRBV19; cdr3_aa: ASSDSGYQPQH
v_call: TRBV6-5; cdr3_aa: ASRTPGQPNSPLH
v_call: TRBV6-5; cdr3_aa: ASSPLRNYGYT
v_call: TRBV6-5; cdr3_aa: ASSGTDNEQF
v_call: TRBV5-1; cdr3_aa: ASSLGFGQGNNEQF
v_call: TRBV3-1/TRBV3-2; cdr3_aa: AGSRLGTGLPRGQPQH
v_call: TRBV7-2; cdr3_aa: ASSLGGWELAREQF
v_call: TRBV9; cdr3_aa: ASSSRRDSSGANVLT
v_call: TRBV7-2; cdr3_aa: ASSFGLRNEKLF
v_call: TRBV7-2; cdr3_aa: ASSSRTGGMNTEAF
v_call: TRBV5-4; cdr3_aa: ASSLTGSDYGYT
v_call: TRBV5-1; cdr3_aa: ASSLGSGEETQY
v_call: TRBV7-9; cdr3_aa: AREGNTEAF
v_call: TRBV5-1; cdr3_aa: ASSSLAGGLKDTQY
v_call: TRBV27; cdr3_aa: ASSFLQGNNYEQY
v_call: TRBV7-6; cdr3_aa: ASSLAAENTGELF
v_call: TRBV2; cdr3_aa: ASSDRGYNSPLH
v_call: TRBV7-8; cdr3_aa: ASSPQGQYQETQY
v_call: TRBV19; cdr3_aa: ASRMTRGATTSGNTIY
v_call: TRBV7-2; cdr3_aa: ASSPQGGWEKLF
v_call: TRBV7-9; cdr3_aa: ASRSPGANTEAF
v_call: TRBV7-9; cdr3_aa: ASSSSPGQGRNTEAF
v_call: TRBV27; cdr3_aa: ASRNRAQGFEQF
v_call: TRBV3-1/TRBV3-2; cdr3_aa: ASSQVIGGYSPLH
v_call: TRBV7-2; cdr3_aa: ASSLGTGFPRNQPQH
v_call: TRBV19; cdr3_aa: ASSITGTYEQY
v_call: TRBV6-5; cdr3_aa: ASSYAGTGYEQY
v_call: TRBV6-5; cdr3_aa: ASSTDSRTEAF
v_call: TRBV7-9; cdr3_aa: ASSPRDRDNSPLH
v_call: TRBV5-1; cdr3_aa: ASSLRQGNTEAF
v_call: TRBV6-5; cdr3_aa: ASSLTGLNQPQH
v_call: TRBV25-1; cdr3_aa: ASSDRRGGYT
v_call: TRBV7-2; cdr3_aa: ASSSQGWGGPNTEAF
v_call: TRBV18; cdr3_aa: ASSPGRQSNTEAF
v_call: TRBV11-2; cdr3_aa: ASSLDITDSL
v_call: TRBV28; cdr3_aa: ASSLRHEAGIYGYT
v_call: TRBV11-2; cdr3_aa: ASSPGGLRQF
v_call: TRBV18; cdr3_aa: ASSPRVSTSAYNEQF
v_call: TRBV4-1; cdr3_aa: ASSQAGQGGIQY
v_call: TRBV7-2; cdr3_aa: ASSLTGRAYNEQF
v_call: TRBV7-2; cdr3_aa: ASSSTTGYTPLH
v_call: TRBV4-1; cdr3_aa: ASSHGVSGGGSQETQY
v_call: TRBV9; cdr3_aa: ASSVDPGTYEQY
v_call: TRBV9; cdr3_aa: ASSVEARRGVVAGELF
v_call: TRBV5-6; cdr3_aa: ASSTRTGGQETQY
v_call: TRBV9; cdr3_aa: ASSVSNSHYEQY
v_call: TRBV19; cdr3_aa: AAGQAGIQPQH
v_call: TRBV9; cdr3_aa: ASSDTGPLYGNTIY
v_call: TRBV15; cdr3_aa: ATSPDRGPYEQY
v_call: TRBV2; cdr3_aa: ASSRNGQGGYGYGYT
v_call: TRBV7-8; cdr3_aa: ASSLAPYRDSEQPQH
v_call: TRBV27; cdr3_aa: ASRTDEGTEAF
v_call: TRBV12-3/TRBV12-4; cdr3_aa: ASRPDRGEQY
v_call: TRBV6-2/TRBV6-3; cdr3_aa: ASSLSALH
v_call: TRBV12-3/TRBV12-4; cdr3_aa: ASSPGTGNFYT
v_call: TRBV5-1; cdr3_aa: ASSLADRGTEAF